One and the same sample provided the 16 T cell receptor beta chains below, sequenced in a study of blood T cell repertoires in COVID-19. Clones were sequenced by immunoSEQ multiplex PCR, and TCRdb holds only the in-frame ones, with some missing. This repertoire shows roughly 250,000 clones, 70% to 90% found once; its top ten account for about 1.2%. Sequences were obtained from PBMCs or T cells enriched from blood (not recorded which). Receptors were obtained from a woman in her forties with acute COVID-19.

The V gene is TRBV24-1, the J gene TRBJ2-3, with D unresolved. Trimming removed 1 base at V and 1 base at J, with 5 bases between. Germline V gene data show CDR1 as KGHDR and CDR2 as SFDVKD. The CDR3 sequence is 14 residues long. CDR3 sequence (DNA): TGTGCCACCAGTGATTTACAAGGCACAGATACGCAGTATTTT. As protein: CATSDLQGTDTQYF.

The chain couples TRBV11-1 to TRBJ1-5; no definite D call. Germline V gene lookup returns CDR1 SGHAT and CDR2 FQDESV (reference sequence). This CDR3 has 13 amino acids. Trimming shortened V by 1 base and J by 8 bases, and 9 bases separated the two germline ends. CDR3 sequence (DNA): TGTGCCAGCAGCTTAGGCTACTACGAGCCCCAGCATTTT. Its translation: CASSLGYYEPQHF.

The V and J genes are TRBV2 and TRBJ1-4; D not resolved. The CDR3 has 13 residues. The germline V gene has CDR1 SNHLY and CDR2 FYNNEI. V lost 8 bases and J lost 8, with 15 bases in between. In nucleotides, the CDR3 is TGTGCCAGCCAAGTCAGGAGAGGGGAAAAACTGTTTTTT. It specifies CASQVRRGEKLFF.

The V and J genes are TRBV3-1 (or the pseudogene TRBV3-2) and TRBJ2-7; 8 bases are a match to TRBD1. This CDR3 region has 15 residues. With 4 bases clipped from V and 1 base from J, the junction kept 6 bases outside the gene matches. Germline V CDR1 and CDR2: LGHDT, YNNKEL (reference sequence). This CDR3 is CASSRETGASYEQYV. The CDR3 DNA reads as TGTGCCAGCAGCCGCGAGACAGGGGCGTCCTACGAGCAGTACGTC.

This chain connects TRBV18 to TRBJ2-1, with 9 bases matching TRBD2. J gave up 4 bases and V 2 bases, and 6 bases lay outside the gene matches. Germline loops: CDR1 KGHSH, CDR2 LQKENI. The CDR3 length is 16 residues. In DNA, the CDR3 is TGTGCCAGCTCACCAGCCTTTAGCGGGGGTTACAATGAGCAGTTCTTC. This gives the protein CASSPAFSGGYNEQFF. The full variable domain, completed using reference TRBV18 and TRBJ2-1, is NAGVMQNPRHLVRRRGQEARLRCSPMKGHSHVYWYRQLPEEGLKFMVYLQKENIIDESGMPKERFSAEFPKEGPSILRIQQVVRGDSAAYFCASSPAFSGGYNEQFFGPGTRLTVL.

The count of this clone is one. The rearrangement uses TRBV12-3 or TRBV12-4 and TRBJ1-1, with a tentative D call TRBD1 (5 bases). This CDR3 region has 13 residues. V dropped 10 bases and J dropped 1 base, with 13 bases sitting between them. The CDR3 sequence is CANSRDRNTEAFF. Written as DNA, the CDR3 is TGTGCCAACAGCAGGGATAGGAACACTGAAGCTTTCTTT.

The chain carries TRBV13 and TRBJ2-3, with D tentatively TRBD2 (6 bases). This CDR3 contains 15 residues. The V and J ends lost 2 bases and 2 bases respectively, with 11 bases between them. Germline V gives CDR1 PRHDT, CDR2 FYEKMQ (reference sequence). CDR3 in amino acids: CASSLQGGITDTQYF. The DNA for the CDR3 is TGTGCCAGCAGCTTACAAGGCGGGATCACAGATACGCAGTATTTT.

This chain uses TRBV27 with TRBJ1-1; D gene unclear. Germline CDR1 and CDR2: MNHEY and SMNVEV (reference sequence). The V and J ends lost 3 bases and 1 base respectively, with 6 bases between them. This CDR3 spans 13 amino acids. The DNA of the CDR3 is TGTGCCAGCAGTTTGCTACGGAACACTGAAGCTTTCTTT. Its translation: CASSLLRNTEAFF.

The chain has TRBV7-8 and TRBJ1-5, with 9 bases identical to TRBD1. The CDR3 has 14 amino acids. CDR1 is SGHVS and CDR2 is FQNEAQ in the germline V gene. With V trimmed by 5 bases and J by 6 bases, 5 bases remained unmatched. CDR3 region: CASSQTGGGQPQHF. CDR3 sequence (DNA): TGTGCCAGCAGCCAGACAGGGGGAGGTCAGCCCCAGCATTTT.

This clone has a single count. The J gene is TRBJ2-1, the V gene TRBV30, with TRBD2 identical over 11 bases. Germline loops: CDR1 GTSNPN, CDR2 SVGIG (reference sequence). This CDR3 spans 17 amino acids. Germline trimming cut 2 bases from V and 8 bases from J; bases unmatched to any gene: 14. CDR3 in amino acids: CAWSHTNSGRASYEQFF. The CDR3 DNA is TGTGCCTGGAGTCATACCAATAGCGGGAGGGCCTCGTATGAGCAGTTCTTC.

The V and J genes are TRBV12-3 or TRBV12-4 and TRBJ2-2, with D perhaps matching TRBD1 (6 bases). The CDR3 length is 13 residues. Trimming shortened V by 5 bases and J by 6 bases, and 10 bases separated the two germline ends. The CDR3 DNA is TGTGCCAGCAGTCACCAGGGGTCCGGGGAGCTGTTTTTT. Translation: CASSHQGSGELFF.

The gene calls are TRBV5-1 and TRBJ2-1; TRBD2 matches 10 bases. CDR1 is SGHRS and CDR2 is YFSETQ in the germline V gene. The trim removed 2 bases at V and 5 bases at J, leaving 4 bases unmatched. The CDR3 consists of 15 residues. This CDR3 is CASSLAGGINNEQFF. CDR3 bases: TGCGCCAGCAGCTTAGCGGGAGGGATCAACAATGAGCAGTTCTTC.

This chain connects TRBV19 to TRBJ2-7; 8 positions match TRBD2. The CDR3 contains 15 residues. CDR1 LNHDA and CDR2 SQIVND come from the germline V gene (reference sequence). With 1 base clipped from V and 3 bases from J, the junction kept 5 bases outside the gene matches. CDR3 DNA: TGTGCCAGTAGTATAGGACTAGCGCCCAACTACGAGCAGTACTTC. The encoded protein is CASSIGLAPNYEQYF.

The rearrangement uses TRBV24-1 and TRBJ2-7, with 11 nucleotides matching TRBD1. V was clipped by 6 bases and J by 3 bases; unmatched bases: 6. The CDR3 consists of 15 residues. Per germline, CDR1 KGHDR and CDR2 SFDVKD. The CDR3, as DNA: TGTGCCACCAGTATCACCGGGACAGGGGGCTACGAGCAGTACGTC. Translated, it gives CATSITGTGGYEQYV.

This clone came up once. V gene TRBV28 combines with J gene TRBJ2-1; 9 bases map to TRBD2. V gave up 7 bases and J gave up 0 bases; unmatched junction bases: 7. Germline V CDR1 and CDR2: MDHEN, SYDVKM. There are 16 residues in the CDR3. CDR3 sequence reads: CASMGLAGSSYNEQFF. In nucleotides, the CDR3 is TGTGCCAGCATGGGGCTAGCGGGGAGCTCCTACAATGAGCAGTTCTTC.

The chain combines TRBV12-3 or TRBV12-4 with TRBJ2-5; D is uncertain. V was clipped by 6 bases and J by 1 base, with 9 bases between them. The CDR3 extends over 13 amino acids. The CDR3 coding sequence is TGTGCCAGCAGCCTCTACCCCCAAGAGACCCAGTACTTC. As protein: CASSLYPQETQYF.